The rows below give T cell receptor beta chains drawn from one sample of a study of T cell responses to AZD1222 COVID-19 vaccine. Data came from immunoSEQ multiplex PCR; TCRdb stores just in-frame clones and leaves some out. The sample has approximately 130,000 clones; roughly nine tenths are singletons. Sequencing used peripheral blood, obtained 28 days after the second AZD1222 dose. The origin of the receptors is an adult who received the AZD1222 COVID-19 vaccine. Both conserved end residues are part of each CDR3. D genes are given only for firm matches. Rows give clone size only sometimes, using once, few, many, or a class for an expanded clone.

v_call,clone_size,d_call,cdr3_length,j_call,cdr3_nt,cdr3_aa
TRBV30,few,NA,14,TRBJ1-3,TGTGCCTGGAGTCTAGCGAGCTCTGGAAACACCATATATTTT,CAWSLASSGNTIYF
TRBV9,few,NA,13,TRBJ2-7,TGTGCCAGCAGTCTTCAGGAATACTACGAGCAGTACTTC,CASSLQEYYEQYF
TRBV29-1,NA,NA,12,TRBJ1-1,TGCAGCGGCGGGGGGGGGAACACTGAAGCTTTCTTT,CSGGGGNTEAFF
TRBV29-1,NA,TRBD2,14,TRBJ2-7,TGCAGCGTTCTGACTAGCTACTCGCCCTACGAGCAGTACTTC,CSVLTSYSPYEQYF
TRBV7-9,NA,NA,14,TRBJ1-1,TGTGCCAGCAGCTTAGAAGGGGGAAACACTGAAGCTTTCTTT,CASSLEGGNTEAFF
TRBV11-2,NA,NA,14,TRBJ2-7,TGTGCCAGCGCCCCCTGGTTTGGGACCTACGAGCAGTACTTC,CASAPWFGTYEQYF
TRBV5-4,NA,TRBD1,15,TRBJ1-2,TGTGCCAGCAGCGGGGGGACAGGGGTAGGGTATGGCTACACCTTC,CASSGGTGVGYGYTF
TRBV6-1,NA,NA,13,TRBJ1-2,TGTGCCAGCAGTGAAGGAACAGTCTATGGCTACACCTTC,CASSEGTVYGYTF
TRBV29-1,NA,TRBD1,17,TRBJ1-2,TGCAGCGTTCGTAGGACAGGGACAGGGAGCTGGTCCTATGGCTACACCTTC,CSVRRTGTGSWSYGYTF
TRBV11-2,NA,NA,12,TRBJ2-7,TGTGCCAGCAGCGCCGGGCCACAAAAGCAGTACTTC,CASSAGPQKQYF
TRBV2,NA,TRBD1,16,TRBJ2-1,TGTGCCAGCAGCGCGCCGGGACAGGGGTTTAGCAATGAGCAGTTCTTC,CASSAPGQGFSNEQFF
TRBV5-1,NA,NA,16,TRBJ1-2,TGCGCCAGCAGCCTCGGGGAGGCATCTCCCCCCTATGGCTACACCTTC,CASSLGEASPPYGYTF
TRBV12-5,NA,NA,12,TRBJ1-1,TGTGCTAGTGGGGCCGGGGTCTCTGAAGCTTTCTTT,CASGAGVSEAFF
TRBV7-8,NA,NA,13,TRBJ1-5,TGTGCCAGCAGCCCAACAGGCAATCAGCCCCAGCATTTT,CASSPTGNQPQHF
TRBV12-5,NA,NA,11,TRBJ2-7,TGTGCTAGTGGTGCCGACCCACGAACGTACTTC,CASGADPRTYF
TRBV12-2,NA,NA,17,TRBJ2-1,TGTGCAAGTCGCCCATCCCCGACTAGCGGGAGGGAAACGGAGCAGTTCTTC,CASRPSPTSGRETEQFF
TRBV7-9,NA,TRBD1,16,TRBJ1-5,TGTGCCAGCAGCTCCCAAGGACAGGAGGGCAATCAGCCCCAGCATTTT,CASSSQGQEGNQPQHF
TRBV1,NA,NA,11,TRBJ2-1,TGCACCAGCACCTTAGGAGTTGAGCAGTTCTTC,CTSTLGVEQFF
TRBV5-6,NA,NA,13,TRBJ1-4,TGTGCCAGCAGCTTGGGACGGAATGAAAAACTGTTTTTT,CASSLGRNEKLFF
TRBV5-1,NA,NA,16,TRBJ1-1,TGCGCCAGCAGCTTGGCTAGGCCACGGGTCGACACTGAAGCTTTCTTT,CASSLARPRVDTEAFF
TRBV19,NA,TRBD1,15,TRBJ2-1,TGTGCCAGTCGACCCGGGACAGGGATATGGAATGAGCAGTTCTTC,CASRPGTGIWNEQFF
TRBV18,NA,NA,15,TRBJ1-1,TGTGCCAGCTCACCACGTGGGGCGGAGAACACTGAAGCTTTCTTT,CASSPRGAENTEAFF
TRBV10-3,NA,TRBD1,14,TRBJ1-4,TGTGCCATCAGGGAGGGTCAGGGGGCTGAAAAACTGTTTTTT,CAIREGQGAEKLFF
TRBV3-1/TRBV3-2,NA,NA,12,TRBJ1-1,TGTGCCAGCAGCCATTCGGACTCTGAAGCTTTCTTT,CASSHSDSEAFF
TRBV5-8,NA,NA,14,TRBJ1-1,TGTGCCAGCAGCCTGGGACCGATGAACACTGAAGCTTTCTTT,CASSLGPMNTEAFF
TRBV10-1,NA,NA,14,TRBJ1-6,TGCGCCAGCAGTGAGGGCACGGCAAATTCACCCCTCCACTTT,CASSEGTANSPLHF
TRBV29-1,once,TRBD1,13,TRBJ2-7,TGCAGCGTTGAAGGGGACAGGTCCTACGAGCAGTACTTC,CSVEGDRSYEQYF
TRBV30,NA,NA,14,TRBJ1-1,TGTGCCTGGAGGCTCTCTTGGGGGCGTCTTGAAGCTTTCTTT,CAWRLSWGRLEAFF
TRBV5-6,NA,NA,13,TRBJ1-2,TGTGCCAGCAGCCTAGGGGGTCCCTATGGCTACACCTTC,CASSLGGPYGYTF
TRBV5-1,NA,NA,13,TRBJ2-4,TGCGCCAGCAGCCCCGGCGCCAAAAACATTCAGTACTTC,CASSPGAKNIQYF
TRBV5-1,NA,TRBD2,16,TRBJ2-5,TGCGCCAGCAGCCCCGGGATAGCGGGGGACCCAGAGACCCAGTACTTC,CASSPGIAGDPETQYF
TRBV19,few,TRBD1,15,TRBJ2-1,TGTGCCAGTAGTATGGGACAGGGGGCTTGGAATGAGCAGTTCTTC,CASSMGQGAWNEQFF
TRBV27,NA,NA,13,TRBJ1-2,TGTGCCAGCAGTTTAAACGGTTACGATGGCTACACCTTC,CASSLNGYDGYTF
TRBV5-8,NA,TRBD2,18,TRBJ2-2,TGTGCCAGCAGCTTATGGCTAGCGGGAGGTACGAACACCGGGGAGCTGTTTTTT,CASSLWLAGGTNTGELFF
TRBV9,NA,TRBD1,17,TRBJ1-2,TGTGCCAGCAGCGTAGCCCCGAGTCCCGGGACAGGCTATGGCTACACCTTC,CASSVAPSPGTGYGYTF
TRBV18,once,NA,16,TRBJ1-2,TGTGCCAGCTCACCACCCCGGAGAGGGGCTAACTATGGCTACACCTTC,CASSPPRRGANYGYTF
TRBV5-4,NA,TRBD1,17,TRBJ1-2,TGTGCCAGCAGCTTTGGCCCTCGGAGAGGGGGCTTCCTTGGGTACACCTTC,CASSFGPRRGGFLGYTF
TRBV19,few,NA,13,TRBJ2-7,TGTGCCGGATCCGAGCAGGACGGGTACGAGCAGTACTTC,CAGSEQDGYEQYF
TRBV6-5,NA,NA,14,TRBJ1-6,TGTGCCAGCGCCCTACAGGAGGTTTTATCACCCCTCCACTTT,CASALQEVLSPLHF
TRBV5-1,NA,NA,16,TRBJ1-5,TGCGCCAGCAGCATAGGGACCCTAGGGAGCAATCAGCCCCAGCATTTT,CASSIGTLGSNQPQHF